Following are 32 T cell receptor beta chains from one sample sequenced in a study of blood T cell repertoires in COVID-19. Generated by immunoSEQ multiplex PCR, the TCRdb table keeps only in-frame clones and is missing some. The repertoire holds about 51,000 clones, with around 87% as singletons. The source material was peripheral blood. These receptors all come from a man aged 45-65 years with active COVID-19.

This chain joins TRBV5-1 and TRBJ1-2, with unresolved D. This CDR3 has 14 residues. Germline CDR1 is SGHRS and CDR2 is YFSETQ. Trimming stripped 0 bases from V and 4 bases from J, with 10 bases between. The CDR3 loop is CASSLAGSSYGYTF. CDR3 coding DNA: TGCGCCAGCAGCTTGGCAGGCAGCTCCTATGGCTACACCTTC.

V usage is TRBV7-9 and J usage is TRBJ2-1; no definite D call. CDR3 length: 14 amino acids. V lost 4 bases and J lost 0, with 7 bases in between. The germline CDR1 and CDR2 sequences are SEHNR and FQNEAQ (reference sequence). For the CDR3, the DNA is TGTGCCAGCAGCTCCCATAGCTCCTACAATGAGCAGTTCTTC. Its protein is CASSSHSSYNEQFF.

This chain's CDR3 is CASGTVGNEQFF. The CDR3 bases are TGTGCCAGCGGGACAGTTGGCAATGAGCAGTTCTTC. This chain connects TRBV6-6 to TRBJ2-1; 7 positions agree with TRBD1. This CDR3 spans 12 amino acids. Trimming took 8 bases from V and 6 from J; bases not matched to a gene: 4. The germline gives CDR1 MNHNY, CDR2 SVGAGI (reference sequence).

The chain carries TRBV3-1 (or the pseudogene TRBV3-2) and TRBJ2-7, with D possibly matching TRBD2 (5 bases). The V gene's germline CDR1 is LGHDT and CDR2 YNNKEL (reference sequence). The CDR3 runs to 12 residues. The V end was cut by 1 base, the J end by 7 bases, with 8 bases between. The CDR3 DNA reads TGTGCCAGCAGCCAAGCGGGAACTGAGCAGTACTTC. Its translation: CASSQAGTEQYF.

The CDR3, as DNA: TGTGCCAGCAAGGGGTTCTCTGGGGCCAACGTCCTGACTTTC. Amino acids: CASKGFSGANVLTF. V and J are TRBV27 and TRBJ2-6; D possibly corresponds to TRBD1 (5 bases). CDR1 is MNHEY and CDR2 is SMNVEV in the germline V gene (reference sequence). V lost 7 bases, J lost 0 bases, and 7 bases lay in between. This CDR3 has 14 residues.

V usage is TRBV12-3 or TRBV12-4 and J usage is TRBJ2-1; D gene unclear. This CDR3 has 13 amino acids. The V end lost 3 bases, the J end lost 7 bases, and 10 bases lay between the germline ends. CDR3 sequence: CASSFSMTNEQFF. CDR3 coding DNA: TGTGCCAGCAGTTTTTCAATGACAAATGAGCAGTTCTTC.

The CDR3 is CASSLDNRGLNTGELFF. The CDR3 nucleotides read TGTGCCAGCAGCTTAGATAACAGGGGCCTTAACACCGGGGAGCTGTTTTTT. V and J are TRBV11-2 and TRBJ2-2; 7 bases fit TRBD1. Germline CDR1 is SGHAT and CDR2 is FQNNGV. CDR3 length: 17 amino acids. Trimming cost V 0 bases and J 2 bases; bases outside gene matches: 6.

The rearrangement uses TRBV18 and TRBJ2-3; D unresolved. CDR3 size: 13 residues. Germline V gene lookup returns CDR1 KGHSH and CDR2 LQKENI. V gave up 2 bases and J gave up 4 bases, with 7 bases separating them. This CDR3 is CASSPSPADTQYF. Here the CDR3 DNA reads TGTGCCAGCTCACCAAGCCCCGCAGATACGCAGTATTTT. Filled out from reference TRBV18 and TRBJ2-3, the complete variable domain reads NAGVMQNPRHLVRRRGQEARLRCSPMKGHSHVYWYRQLPEEGLKFMVYLQKENIIDESGMPKERFSAEFPKEGPSILRIQQVVRGDSAAYFCASSPSPADTQYFGPGTRLTVL.

As concerns this clone: Mismatch with germline at one junction end may stem from a read error. CDR3 in amino acids: CASSPPGQGNQPQHF. CDR3 coding DNA: TGTGCCAGCTCCCCACCGGGACAGGGGAATCAGCCCCAGCATTTT. The chain links TRBV18 to TRBJ1-5; 10 bases are shared with TRBD1. Germline assignment: CDR1 KGHSH and CDR2 LQKENI. The CDR3 totals 15 residues.

The chain links TRBV7-2 to TRBJ1-3, with D hard to call. The germline CDR1 and CDR2 sequences are SGHTA and FQGNSA. Trimming took 8 bases from V and 3 from J, leaving 11 bases between them. The CDR3 has 13 residues. The CDR3 DNA reads as TGTGCCAGCCGCCTTGGGCTTGGAAACACCATATATTTT. It encodes CASRLGLGNTIYF.

The chain carries TRBV5-1 and TRBJ2-3; D remains ambiguous. This CDR3 has 15 amino acids. Trimming left V 1 base short and J 6 bases short, with 15 bases between. CDR1 and CDR2 from the germline V gene are SGHRS and YFSETQ. The DNA for the CDR3 is TGCGCCAGCAGCTTGATTGTCTCTTCGCGGGATACGCAGTATTTT. It translates to CASSLIVSSRDTQYF.

The chain is built from TRBV29-1 and TRBJ2-6; D gene ambiguous. The V end lost 1 base, the J end lost 0 bases, and 4 bases lay between the germline ends. The germline CDR1 and CDR2 sequences are SQVTM and ANQGSEA. This CDR3 has 14 residues. This CDR3 is CSVEVDSGANVLTF. DNA of the CDR3: TGCAGCGTTGAAGTAGACTCTGGGGCCAACGTCCTGACTTTC.

The chain uses TRBV19 and TRBJ1-5; D is possibly TRBD1 (6 bases). Trimming pared 3 bases from V and 1 base from J, leaving 10 bases between. Germline CDR1 LNHDA, CDR2 SQIVND (reference sequence). The CDR3 covers 15 residues. For the CDR3, the DNA is TGTGCCAGTAGTATTGGACAGAGGAGCAATCAGCCCCAGCATTTT. Translated: CASSIGQRSNQPQHF.

The chain is built from TRBV7-7 and TRBJ2-5, with D uncertain. The germline V gene encodes CDR1 SSHAT and CDR2 FNYEAQ (reference sequence). V lost 7 bases and J 6 bases, leaving 15 bases between the germline ends. This CDR3 spans 13 amino acids. The CDR3 loop is CASKTDLSKTQYF. For the CDR3, the DNA is TGTGCCAGCAAAACCGACCTTAGCAAGACCCAGTACTTC.

V usage is TRBV19 and J usage is TRBJ1-1; no definite D call. CDR1 is LNHDA, CDR2 SQIVND, per germline (reference sequence). Trimming left V 1 base short and J 5 bases short, with 11 bases between. This CDR3 comprises 14 residues. CDR3 sequence: CASSIGRARTEAFF. DNA of the CDR3: TGTGCCAGTAGTATAGGGAGAGCAAGGACTGAAGCTTTCTTT.

This clone occurred once. This chain uses TRBV6-5 with TRBJ2-7; a weak D match, TRBD1 (5 bases). V lost 2 bases and J lost 3, with 11 bases in between. This CDR3 comprises 14 residues. Germline CDR1 reads MNHEY; CDR2 reads SVGAGI. The CDR3 region has the DNA TGTGCCAGCAGTTACGCAGGGAAGGGCTACGAGCAGTACTTC. It is translated as CASSYAGKGYEQYF.

The chain joins TRBV21-1 to TRBJ2-4; TRBD1 was called by the table and not checked on the DNA. TRBV21-1 is recorded as a pseudogene. The CDR3 covers 19 residues. The CDR3 region has the DNA TGTGCCAGCAGCAAAGAGGGTGGACAGGGTAGGTGGGTAGTGAACATTCAGTACTTC. Protein sequence: CASSKEGGQGRWVVNIQYF.

The chain joins TRBV7-9 to TRBJ2-2; 8 bases agree with TRBD1. Germline V lookup: CDR1 SEHNR, CDR2 FQNEAQ (reference sequence). The CDR3 loop spans 15 amino acids. With 2 bases clipped from V and 4 bases from J, the junction kept 3 bases outside the gene matches. CDR3 loop: CASSLMTGVTGELFF. CDR3 bases: TGTGCCAGCAGCTTAATGACAGGGGTCACCGGGGAGCTGTTTTTT.

The rearrangement uses TRBV2 and TRBJ1-2; 12 positions agree with TRBD1. This CDR3 contains 13 residues. The germline gives CDR1 SNHLY, CDR2 FYNNEI. V was pared by 7 bases and J by 8 bases, with 5 bases of the junction left unmatched. For the CDR3, the DNA is TGTGCCAGCACCAGGGACAGGGGGCGCGGCTACACCTTC. Its translation is CASTRDRGRGYTF.

The chain couples TRBV5-4 to TRBJ2-1; the D is unclear. Trimming left V 2 bases short and J 6 bases short, with 15 bases between. The CDR3 is made up of 15 amino acids. In germline, CDR1 is SGHNT, CDR2 YYREEE (reference sequence). DNA for the CDR3: TGTGCCAGCAGCTTTGAAGGAGCTAGAGGCAATGAGCAGTTCTTC. Translation: CASSFEGARGNEQFF.

V gene TRBV30 combines with J gene TRBJ2-7; 8 nucleotides agree with TRBD2. Trimming cost V 2 bases and J 2 bases; bases outside gene matches: 2. The CDR3 has 13 residues. Germline V gene sequence: CDR1 GTSNPN, CDR2 SVGIG (reference sequence). CDR3 DNA: TGTGCCTGGAGTTACGGGAGGGCCTACGAGCAGTACTTC. Translation: CAWSYGRAYEQYF.

V and J are TRBV6-6 and TRBJ1-2, with D unclear. Germline V gene data show CDR1 as MNHNY and CDR2 as SVGAGI (reference sequence). Trimming removed 0 bases at V and 8 bases at J, with 13 bases between. The CDR3 consists of 14 residues. DNA of the CDR3: TGTGCCAGCAGTTACTCAGAAGGCGCCAGGGGCTACACCTTC. Protein: CASSYSEGARGYTF.

CDR3 nucleotides: TGTGCCAGCAGCTTCCAGTCCACAGCTTCGTCCACAGATACGCAGTATTTT. This codes for CASSFQSTASSTDTQYF. The rearrangement uses TRBV5-5 and TRBJ2-3; no firm D call. Germline V lookup: CDR1 SGHKS, CDR2 YYEKEE (reference sequence). This CDR3 contains 17 residues. Trimming took off 2 bases at V and 2 bases at J, with 18 bases between the two ends.

The chain joins TRBV5-5 to TRBJ1-4, with D uncertain. Between the trimmed V and J ends, which lost 4 bases and 0 bases, there was a span of 22 bases. Germline-derived CDR1 and CDR2 are SGHKS and YYEKEE (reference sequence). This CDR3 contains 19 residues. CDR3 in amino acids: CASSPDTWARFATNEKLFF. The CDR3 nucleotides are TGTGCCAGCAGCCCAGACACCTGGGCAAGGTTTGCAACTAATGAAAAACTGTTTTTT.

The gene calls are TRBV5-6 and TRBJ2-1, with TRBD1 as a possible D gene (6 bases). V dropped 3 bases and J dropped 5 bases, with 9 bases sitting between them. The germline V gene has CDR1 SGHDT and CDR2 YYEEEE. This CDR3 has 13 amino acids. The CDR3 nucleotides read TGTGCCAGCAGCTCACAGGGTCACAATGAGCAGTTCTTC. This codes for CASSSQGHNEQFF.

The rearrangement joins TRBV2 to TRBJ1-2, with 7 bases that match TRBD1. V trimming: 8 bases; J trimming: 2 bases; junction bases outside the gene matches: 5. Germline V lookup: CDR1 SNHLY, CDR2 FYNNEI. The CDR3 totals 13 residues. This CDR3 reads CASSGQRNYGYTF. CDR3 sequence (DNA): TGTGCCAGCTCGGGACAGAGGAACTATGGCTACACCTTC.

This clone was detected a few times. The rearrangement joins TRBV5-4 to TRBJ1-2; 9 bases match TRBD1. V lost 3 bases and J lost 3; bases outside the gene matches: 6. This CDR3 contains 15 residues. The germline gives CDR1 SGHNT, CDR2 YYREEE (reference sequence). The CDR3 DNA sequence: TGTGCCAGCAGCTCAGGACGGGACAGGGACTATGGCTACACCTTC. Translated, it gives CASSSGRDRDYGYTF.

The rearrangement joins TRBV2 to TRBJ1-5; D remains ambiguous. Trimming cost V 7 bases and J 4 bases, with 11 bases left between them. This CDR3 has 13 residues. Germline CDR1 and CDR2: SNHLY and FYNNEI. CDR3 nucleotides: TGTGCCAGCAACGGCGGTACTAATCAGCCCCAGCATTTT. Protein sequence: CASNGGTNQPQHF.

J is TRBJ2-1 and V is TRBV19; 11 bases are a match to TRBD2. This CDR3 is 15 amino acids long. J gave up 7 bases and V 7 bases, and 9 bases lay outside the gene matches. The germline CDR1 and CDR2 sequences are LNHDA and SQIVND (reference sequence). The CDR3 region is CASNLIAGGSNEQFF. CDR3 DNA: TGTGCCAGTAACCTTATAGCGGGAGGGTCAAATGAGCAGTTCTTC.

The chain carries TRBV11-2 and TRBJ2-7, with D unclear. V lost 6 bases to trimming and J lost 6 bases, with 12 bases between them. The CDR3 totals 12 residues. From germline, CDR1 is SGHAT and CDR2 FQNNGV. The CDR3 loop is CASSPSGLEQYF. The CDR3 coding sequence is TGTGCCAGCAGTCCGTCTGGGCTCGAGCAGTACTTC.

V usage is TRBV2 and J usage is TRBJ2-5; TRBD1 aligns across 10 bases. J was trimmed by 4 bases and V by 3 bases; bases with no gene match: 8. Germline V lookup: CDR1 SNHLY, CDR2 FYNNEI. CDR3 length: 16 residues. The DNA for the CDR3 is TGTGCCAGCAGTGACCCCACGACAGGGGGCTCAGAGACCCAGTACTTC. Protein sequence: CASSDPTTGGSETQYF.

The chain combines TRBV30 with TRBJ1-2; 9 bases line up with TRBD1. The CDR3 totals 13 residues. The germline V gene encodes CDR1 GTSNPN and CDR2 SVGIG (reference sequence). V was clipped by 6 bases and J by 2 bases; unmatched bases: 4. CDR3 in DNA: TGTGCCTGCTGGGACAGGGTAAACTATGGCTACACCTTC. Its translation: CACWDRVNYGYTF.